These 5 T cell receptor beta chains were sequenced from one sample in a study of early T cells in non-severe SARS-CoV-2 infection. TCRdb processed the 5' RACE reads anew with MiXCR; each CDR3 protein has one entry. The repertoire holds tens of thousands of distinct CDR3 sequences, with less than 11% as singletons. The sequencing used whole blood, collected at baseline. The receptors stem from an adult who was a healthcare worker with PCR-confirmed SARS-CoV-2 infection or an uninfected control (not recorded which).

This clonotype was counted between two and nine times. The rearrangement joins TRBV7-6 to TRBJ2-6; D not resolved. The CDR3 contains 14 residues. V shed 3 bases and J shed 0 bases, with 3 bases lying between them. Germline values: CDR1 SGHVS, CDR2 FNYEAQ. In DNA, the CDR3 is TGTGCCAGCAGCTTTGTCTCTGGGGCCAACGTCCTGACTTTC. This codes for CASSFVSGANVLTF. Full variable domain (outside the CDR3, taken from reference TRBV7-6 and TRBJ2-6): GAGVSQSPRYKVTKRGQDVALRCDPISGHVSLYWYRQALGQGPEFLTYFNYEAQQDKSGLPNDRFSAERPEGSISTLTIQRTEQRDSAMYRCASSFVSGANVLTFGAGSRLTVL.

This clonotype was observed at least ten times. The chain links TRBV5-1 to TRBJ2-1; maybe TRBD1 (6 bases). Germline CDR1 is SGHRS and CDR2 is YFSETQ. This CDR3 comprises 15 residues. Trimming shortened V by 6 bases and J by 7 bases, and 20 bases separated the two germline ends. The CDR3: CASTSLGQPINEQFF. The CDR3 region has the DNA TGCGCCAGCACGTCTCTCGGACAGCCGATTAATGAGCAGTTCTTC.

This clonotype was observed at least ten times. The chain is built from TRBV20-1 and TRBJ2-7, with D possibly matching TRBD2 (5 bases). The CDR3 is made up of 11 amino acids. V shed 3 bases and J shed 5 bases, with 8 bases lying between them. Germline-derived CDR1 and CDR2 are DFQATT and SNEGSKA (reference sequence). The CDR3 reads CSARGVNEQYF. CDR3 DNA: TGCAGTGCTAGGGGAGTCAACGAGCAGTACTTC.

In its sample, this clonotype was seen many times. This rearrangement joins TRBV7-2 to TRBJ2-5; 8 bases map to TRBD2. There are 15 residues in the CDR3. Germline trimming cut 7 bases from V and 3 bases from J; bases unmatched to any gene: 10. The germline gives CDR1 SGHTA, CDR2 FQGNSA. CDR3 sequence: CASKGRELAEETQYF. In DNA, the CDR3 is TGTGCCAGCAAGGGGCGTGAACTAGCGGAAGAGACCCAGTACTTC. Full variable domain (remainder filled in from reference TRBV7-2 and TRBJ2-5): GAGVSQSPSNKVTEKGKDVELRCDPISGHTALYWYRQSLGQGLEFLIYFQGNSAPDKSGLPSDRFSAERTGGSVSTLTIQRTQQEDSAVYLCASKGRELAEETQYFGPGTRLLVL.

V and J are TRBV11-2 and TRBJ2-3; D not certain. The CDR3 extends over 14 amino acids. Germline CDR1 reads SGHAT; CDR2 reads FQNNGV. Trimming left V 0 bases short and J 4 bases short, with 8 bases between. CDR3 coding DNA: TGTGCCAGCAGCTTAGATAGAAGCCCAGATACGCAGTATTTT. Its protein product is CASSLDRSPDTQYF.